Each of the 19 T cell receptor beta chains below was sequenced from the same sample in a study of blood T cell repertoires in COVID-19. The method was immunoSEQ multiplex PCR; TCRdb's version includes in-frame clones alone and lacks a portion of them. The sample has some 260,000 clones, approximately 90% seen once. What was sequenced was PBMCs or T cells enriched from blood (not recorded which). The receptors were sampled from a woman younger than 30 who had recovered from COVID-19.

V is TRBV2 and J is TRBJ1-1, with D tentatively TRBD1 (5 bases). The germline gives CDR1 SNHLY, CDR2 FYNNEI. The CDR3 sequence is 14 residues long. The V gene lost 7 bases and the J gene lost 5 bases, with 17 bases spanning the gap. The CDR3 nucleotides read TGTGCCAGCATCCCCCAGGACATTACAACTGAAGCTTTCTTT. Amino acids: CASIPQDITTEAFF. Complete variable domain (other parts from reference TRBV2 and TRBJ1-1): EPEVTQTPSHQVTQMGQEVILRCVPISNHLYFYWYRQILGQKVEFLVSFYNNEISEKSEIFDDQFSVERPDGSNFTLKIRSTKLEDSAMYFCASIPQDITTEAFFGQGTRLTVV.

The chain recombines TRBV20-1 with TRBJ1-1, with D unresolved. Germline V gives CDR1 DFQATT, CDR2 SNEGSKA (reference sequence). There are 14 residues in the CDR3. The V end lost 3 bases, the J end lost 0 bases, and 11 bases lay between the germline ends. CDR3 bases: TGCAGTGCTAGTGGAGGTTCCCTGAACACTGAAGCTTTCTTT. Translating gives CSASGGSLNTEAFF.

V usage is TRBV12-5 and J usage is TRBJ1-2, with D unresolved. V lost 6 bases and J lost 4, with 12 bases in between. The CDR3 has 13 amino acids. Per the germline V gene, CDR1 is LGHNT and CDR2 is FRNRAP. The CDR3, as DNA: TGTGCTAGTGGGTTACAGTCGATCTATGGCTACACCTTC. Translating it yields CASGLQSIYGYTF.

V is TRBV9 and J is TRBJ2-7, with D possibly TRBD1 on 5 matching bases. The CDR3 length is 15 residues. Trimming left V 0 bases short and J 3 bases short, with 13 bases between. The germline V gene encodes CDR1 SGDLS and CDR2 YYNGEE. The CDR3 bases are TGTGCCAGCAGCGTAGGAGTCAGGGCTGGCTACGAGCAGTACTTC. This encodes CASSVGVRAGYEQYF.

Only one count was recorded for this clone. CDR3 nucleotide sequence: TGCGCCAGCAGCCAAGATCTGAGCGGGGGAGACACCGGGGAGCTGTTTTTT. Amino acids: CASSQDLSGGDTGELFF. This chain links TRBV4-1 with TRBJ2-2, with TRBD2 identical over 8 bases. Germline V gene lookup returns CDR1 MGHRA and CDR2 YSYEKL. With 0 bases clipped from V and 3 bases from J, the junction kept 6 bases outside the gene matches. This CDR3 region has 17 residues.

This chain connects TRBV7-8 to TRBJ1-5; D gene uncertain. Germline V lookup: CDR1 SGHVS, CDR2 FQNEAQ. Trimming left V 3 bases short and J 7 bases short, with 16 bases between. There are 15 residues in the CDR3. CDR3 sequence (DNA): TGTGCCAGCAGCTTGGGCGGGCAACCCTACCAGCCCCAGCATTTT. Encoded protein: CASSLGGQPYQPQHF.

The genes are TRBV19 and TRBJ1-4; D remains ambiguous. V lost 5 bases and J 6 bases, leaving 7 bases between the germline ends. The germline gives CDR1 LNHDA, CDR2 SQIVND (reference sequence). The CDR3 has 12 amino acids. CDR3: CASSLTDEKLFF. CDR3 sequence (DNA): TGTGCCAGTAGTTTAACGGATGAAAAACTGTTTTTT.

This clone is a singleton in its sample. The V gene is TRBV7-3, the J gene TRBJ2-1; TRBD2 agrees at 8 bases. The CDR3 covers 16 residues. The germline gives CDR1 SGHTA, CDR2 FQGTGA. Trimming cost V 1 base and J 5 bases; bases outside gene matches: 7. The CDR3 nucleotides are TGTGCCAGCAGCTTAAACTCGGGAGGGGTCCACAATGAGCAGTTCTTC. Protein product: CASSLNSGGVHNEQFF.

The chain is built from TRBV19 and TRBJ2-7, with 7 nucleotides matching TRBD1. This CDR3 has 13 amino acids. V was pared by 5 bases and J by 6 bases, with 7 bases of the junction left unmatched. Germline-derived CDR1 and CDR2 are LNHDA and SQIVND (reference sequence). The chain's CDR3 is CASSSGTAGEQYF. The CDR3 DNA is TGTGCCAGTAGTTCAGGGACAGCTGGCGAGCAGTACTTC.

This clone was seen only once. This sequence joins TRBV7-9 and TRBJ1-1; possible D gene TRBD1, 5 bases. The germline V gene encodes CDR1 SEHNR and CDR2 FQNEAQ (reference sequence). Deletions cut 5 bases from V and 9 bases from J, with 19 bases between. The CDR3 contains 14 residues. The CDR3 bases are TGTGCCAGCAGCAACAGCGGGGGGGAAAGACAAGCTTTCTTT. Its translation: CASSNSGGERQAFF.

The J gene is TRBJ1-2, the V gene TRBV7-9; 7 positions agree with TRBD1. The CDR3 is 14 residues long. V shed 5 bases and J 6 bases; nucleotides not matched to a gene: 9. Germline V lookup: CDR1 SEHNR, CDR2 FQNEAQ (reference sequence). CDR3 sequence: CASSPRQGRDGYTF. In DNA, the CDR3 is TGTGCCAGCAGCCCAAGACAGGGTAGGGATGGCTACACCTTC.

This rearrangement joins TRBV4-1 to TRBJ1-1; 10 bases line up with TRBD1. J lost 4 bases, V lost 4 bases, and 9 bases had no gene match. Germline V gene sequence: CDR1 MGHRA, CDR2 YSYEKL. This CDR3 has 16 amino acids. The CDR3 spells CASSPSGQGISTEAFF. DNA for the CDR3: TGCGCCAGCAGCCCCTCGGGACAGGGGATCTCCACTGAAGCTTTCTTT.

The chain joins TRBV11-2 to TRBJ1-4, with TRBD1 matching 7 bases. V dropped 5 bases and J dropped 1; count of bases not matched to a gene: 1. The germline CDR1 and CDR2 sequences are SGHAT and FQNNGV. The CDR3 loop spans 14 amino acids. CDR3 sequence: CASSHRGTNEKLFF. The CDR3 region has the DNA TGTGCCAGCAGCCACAGGGGAACTAATGAAAAACTGTTTTTT.

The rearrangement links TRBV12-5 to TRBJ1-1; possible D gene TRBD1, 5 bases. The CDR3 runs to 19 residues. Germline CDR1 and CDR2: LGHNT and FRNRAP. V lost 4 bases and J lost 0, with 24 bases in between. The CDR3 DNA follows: TGTGCTAGTGGTTATTCCCCGAAGGACAAGGAAATCATGAACACTGAAGCTTTCTTT. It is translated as CASGYSPKDKEIMNTEAFF. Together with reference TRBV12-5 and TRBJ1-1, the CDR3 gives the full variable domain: DARVTQTPRHKVTEMGQEVTMRCQPILGHNTVFWYRQTMMQGLELLAYFRNRAPLDDSGMPKDRFSAEMPDATLATLKIQPSEPRDSAVYFCASGYSPKDKEIMNTEAFFGQGTRLTVV.

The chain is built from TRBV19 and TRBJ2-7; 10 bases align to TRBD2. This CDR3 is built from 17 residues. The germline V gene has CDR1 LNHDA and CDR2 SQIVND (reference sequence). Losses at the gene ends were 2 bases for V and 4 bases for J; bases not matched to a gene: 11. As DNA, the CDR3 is TGTGCCAGTAGTATATGGGCTAGCGGGAGCTACTCTTACGAGCAGTACTTC. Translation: CASSIWASGSYSYEQYF.

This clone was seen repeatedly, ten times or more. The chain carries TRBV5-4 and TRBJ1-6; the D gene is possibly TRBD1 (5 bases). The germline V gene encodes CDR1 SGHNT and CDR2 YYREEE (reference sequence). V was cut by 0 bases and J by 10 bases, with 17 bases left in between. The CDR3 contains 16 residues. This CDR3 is CASSLGDQGEASPLHF. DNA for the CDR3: TGTGCCAGCAGCTTGGGTGATCAGGGCGAAGCCTCACCCCTCCACTTT. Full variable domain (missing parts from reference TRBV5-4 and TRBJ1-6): ETGVTQSPTHLIKTRGQQVTLRCSSQSGHNTVSWYQQALGQGPQFIFQYYREEENGRGNFPPRFSGLQFPNYSSELNVNALELDDSALYLCASSLGDQGEASPLHFGNGTRLTVT.

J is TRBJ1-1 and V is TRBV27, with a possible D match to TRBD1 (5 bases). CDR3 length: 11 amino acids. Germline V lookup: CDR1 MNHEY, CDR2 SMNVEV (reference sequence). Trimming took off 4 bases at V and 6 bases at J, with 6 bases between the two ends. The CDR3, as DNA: TGTGCCAGCAGTTCAGGGCCTGAAGCTTTCTTT. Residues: CASSSGPEAFF.

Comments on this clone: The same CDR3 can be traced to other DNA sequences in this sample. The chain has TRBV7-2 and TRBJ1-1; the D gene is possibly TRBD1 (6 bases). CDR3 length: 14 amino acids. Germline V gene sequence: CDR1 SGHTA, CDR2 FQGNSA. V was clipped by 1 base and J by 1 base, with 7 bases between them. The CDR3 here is CASSLGGRNTEAFF. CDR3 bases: TGTGCCAGCAGCTTAGGGGGGCGGAACACTGAAGCTTTCTTT. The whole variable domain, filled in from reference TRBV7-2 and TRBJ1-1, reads GAGVSQSPSNKVTEKGKDVELRCDPISGHTALYWYRQSLGQGLEFLIYFQGNSAPDKSGLPSDRFSAERTGGSVSTLTIQRTQQEDSAVYLCASSLGGRNTEAFFGQGTRLTVV.

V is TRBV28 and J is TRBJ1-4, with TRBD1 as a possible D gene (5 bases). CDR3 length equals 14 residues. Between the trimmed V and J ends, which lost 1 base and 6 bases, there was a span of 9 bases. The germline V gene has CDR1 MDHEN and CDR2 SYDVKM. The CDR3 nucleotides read TGTGCCAGCAGTTTATTCGGGGGGGATGAAAAACTGTTTTTT. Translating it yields CASSLFGGDEKLFF.